This T cell receptor (beta chain) was identified in a study of T cell repertoires in ileal Crohn's disease. About the study: About half of patients got postoperative therapy: about ten thiopurines, under 20 anti-TNF. Study-wide results and caveats: All patients with clonality above 26.8% had endoscopic recurrence.

The V gene end was trimmed by 5 bases and the J gene end by 4 bases; junction bases not matched to a gene: 9. Germline CDR1 PRHDT, CDR2 FYEKMQ (reference sequence). The CDR3 totals 17 residues. Of note for this clone: What it recognizes is unknown.

Sequenced by immunoSEQ multiplex PCR; TCRdb stores in-frame clones only, minus some. The table includes around 7,900 clones, more than 60% detected once. This sequence originates from an adult with Crohn's disease. The sequencing sample was made of ileal tissue. The V gene is TRBV13, the J gene TRBJ2-1, with 12 bases that match TRBD2. The CDR3 sequence is CASSQTLAGGIYNEQFF. CDR3 bases: TGTGCCAGCAGCCAAACCCTAGCGGGGGGGATTTACAATGAGCAGTTCTTC.